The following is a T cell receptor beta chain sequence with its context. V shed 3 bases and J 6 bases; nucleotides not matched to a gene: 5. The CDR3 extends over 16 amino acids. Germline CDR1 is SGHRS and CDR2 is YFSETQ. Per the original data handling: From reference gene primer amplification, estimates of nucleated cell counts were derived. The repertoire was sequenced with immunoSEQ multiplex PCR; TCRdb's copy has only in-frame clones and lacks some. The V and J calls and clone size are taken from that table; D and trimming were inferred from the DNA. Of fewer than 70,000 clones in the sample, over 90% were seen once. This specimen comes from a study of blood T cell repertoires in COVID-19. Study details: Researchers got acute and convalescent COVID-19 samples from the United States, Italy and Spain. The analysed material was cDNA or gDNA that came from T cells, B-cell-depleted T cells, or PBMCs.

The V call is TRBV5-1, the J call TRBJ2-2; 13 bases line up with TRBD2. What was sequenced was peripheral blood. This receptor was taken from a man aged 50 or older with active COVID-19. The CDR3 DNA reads TGCGCCAGCAGCTCCGCCGGGACTAGCGGGGCCGGGGAGCTGTTTTTT. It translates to CASSSAGTSGAGELFF.